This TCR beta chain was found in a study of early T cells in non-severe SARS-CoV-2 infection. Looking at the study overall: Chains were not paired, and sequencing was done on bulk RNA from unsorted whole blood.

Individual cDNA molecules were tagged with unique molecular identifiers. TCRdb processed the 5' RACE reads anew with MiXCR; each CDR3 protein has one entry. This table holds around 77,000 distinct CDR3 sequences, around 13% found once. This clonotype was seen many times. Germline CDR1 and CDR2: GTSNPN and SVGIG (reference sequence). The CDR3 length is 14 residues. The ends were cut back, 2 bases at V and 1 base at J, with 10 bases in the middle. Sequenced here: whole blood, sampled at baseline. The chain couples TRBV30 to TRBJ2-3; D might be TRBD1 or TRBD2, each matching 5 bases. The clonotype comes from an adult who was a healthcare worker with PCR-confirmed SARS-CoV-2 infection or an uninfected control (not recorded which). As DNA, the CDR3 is TGTGCCTGGAGTCAACCGGGGCGCACAGATACGCAGTATTTT. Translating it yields CAWSQPGRTDTQYF.